This entry is about one T cell receptor (beta chain). In the source study's methods: Amplified reference gene primers provided the basis for estimating nucleated cell counts. Some clones are missing from TCRdb's copy, which holds only in-frame ones; the method was immunoSEQ multiplex PCR. D and trimming were read from the DNA, whereas the V and J calls and clone size are those reported in that table. The sample comprises some 220,000 clones, 70% to 90% of which are singletons, and more than 2% rests with the top ten. The CDR3 loop spans 16 amino acids. Unmatched junction bases numbered 7, after V lost 2 bases and J lost 5 bases. The germline gives CDR1 SGHAT, CDR2 FQNNGV. The sample is drawn from a study of blood T cell repertoires in COVID-19. Study-level information: Acute and convalescent COVID-19 specimens originated in the United States, Italy and Spain. Sources were T cells, B-cell-depleted T cells, or PBMCs; the material itself was cDNA or gDNA.

Followed longitudinally, the Seattle patients had been enrolled during active infection. The sequence derives from a woman in her 70s with COVID-19, enrolled during active disease. The chain is built from TRBV11-2 and TRBJ2-7; TRBD2 aligns across 12 bases. Material: peripheral blood. Written as DNA, the CDR3 is TGTGCCAGCAGCTTATTGACTAGCGGGAGTTTCGACGAGCAGTACTTC. Its translation: CASSLLTSGSFDEQYF.